These T cell receptor beta chains were read from a single sample in a study of T cell changes during pregnancy in multiple sclerosis. Profiling relied on immunoSEQ multiplex PCR, and the TCRdb table lists in-frame clones only, not all of them. The sample holds approximately 100,000 clones, approximately 93% seen once. The starting material was peripheral blood, obtained after pregnancy. The source of these receptors is a female donor with multiple sclerosis, enrolled in a pregnancy study. Each CDR3 is given with its conserved first and last residue. A D gene is named only where the DNA matches it firmly.

j_gene	v_gene	d_gene	CDR3nt	CDR3aa
TRBJ1-1	TRBV9	TRBD1	TGTGCCAGCAGCGCAAACCTCGGACAGGGCGGCACTGAAGCTTTCTTT	CASSANLGQGGTEAFF
TRBJ2-7	TRBV4-1	.	TGCGCCAGCAGCCAAGTGCGGGGCGAGCAGTACTTC	CASSQVRGEQYF
TRBJ1-6	TRBV6-5	.	TGTGCCAGCAGTTACCACAGCTATAATTCACCCCTCCACTTT	CASSYHSYNSPLHF
TRBJ2-1	TRBV10-3	.	TGTGCCATCAGTGGGCTAGCAGCCCCCAATGAGCAGTTCTTC	CAISGLAAPNEQFF
TRBJ2-1	TRBV7-3	TRBD1	TGTGCCAGCAGCCCGACAGGGGCCCCCTCCAATGAGCAGTTCTTC	CASSPTGAPSNEQFF
TRBJ2-3	TRBV5-1	TRBD2	TGCGCCAGCAGGATTCCGACTAGCGGTGGCACAGATACGCAGTATTTT	CASRIPTSGGTDTQYF
TRBJ2-5	TRBV5-1	.	TGCGCCAGCAGCGGGGACACCGTCGACAGCAGACAAGAGACCCAGTACTTC	CASSGDTVDSRQETQYF
TRBJ1-1	TRBV6-5	TRBD1	TGTGCCAGCAGTTACGCAGGGGGCACTGAAGCTTTCTTT	CASSYAGGTEAFF
TRBJ2-7	TRBV2	.	TGTGCCAGCAGTGAAGGGAGGGCGGCGGGCGAGCAGTACTTC	CASSEGRAAGEQYF
TRBJ2-3	TRBV2	.	TGTGCCAGCAGTGAAACGCGAAGCACAGATACGCAGTATTTT	CASSETRSTDTQYF